The 8 T cell receptor beta chains reported below all come from one sample, sequenced in a study of blood T cell repertoires in COVID-19. TCRdb keeps only in-frame clones here, not all; method: immunoSEQ multiplex PCR. The sample yields more than 200,000 clones, around 86% seen once. Sequencing was performed on peripheral blood. The source of these receptors is an elderly woman with COVID-19, enrolled during active disease.

The V gene is TRBV19, the J gene TRBJ1-1; unclear D gene. V lost 5 bases and J lost 1, with 14 bases in between. The CDR3 covers 15 residues. In germline, CDR1 is LNHDA, CDR2 SQIVND (reference sequence). Written as DNA, the CDR3 is TGTGCCAGTAGTGCACAGTCCGTTTCGAACACTGAAGCTTTCTTT. Residues: CASSAQSVSNTEAFF.

Turning to this clone: One junction end disagrees with the germline gene, perhaps due to a read error. V usage is TRBV7-7 and J usage is TRBJ2-3; 8 bases match TRBD2. This CDR3 comprises 17 residues. Germline V gene sequence: CDR1 SSHAT, CDR2 FNYEAQ (reference sequence). CDR3 region: CASSLALAGGGTDTQYF. The CDR3 DNA follows: TGTGCTAGCAGCTTAGCGTTGGCGGGGGGTGGCACAGATACGCAGTATTTT. Variable domain in full (rest from reference TRBV7-7 and TRBJ2-3): GAGVSQSPRYKVTKRGQDVTLRCDPISSHATLYWYQQALGQGPEFLTYFNYEAQPDKSGLPSDRFSAERPEGSISTLTIQRTEQRDSAMYRCASSLALAGGGTDTQYFGPGTRLTVL.

This clone was counted between two and nine times. The gene calls are TRBV28 and TRBJ1-3; D is ambiguous. The CDR3 extends over 14 amino acids. Germline V gives CDR1 MDHEN, CDR2 SYDVKM. V lost 4 bases to trimming and J lost 0 bases, with 7 bases between them. In DNA form, the CDR3 reads TGTGCCAGCAGTTCCGCCTACTCTGGAAACACCATATATTTT. This gives the protein CASSSAYSGNTIYF.

V gene TRBV5-1 combines with J gene TRBJ1-3; D might be TRBD1 (5 bases). The CDR3 spans 14 residues. Germline V gene lookup returns CDR1 SGHRS and CDR2 YFSETQ. Trimming left V 2 bases short and J 1 base short, with 7 bases between. CDR3 bases: TGCGCCAGCAGCTTCGACAGTTCTGGAAACACCATATATTTT. Amino acid sequence: CASSFDSSGNTIYF.

This chain links TRBV30 with TRBJ1-1; TRBD1 agrees at 7 bases. Germline values: CDR1 GTSNPN, CDR2 SVGIG (reference sequence). The V segment lost 3 bases and the J segment 6 bases; nucleotides outside the gene matches: 7. The length of the CDR3 is 13 residues. The CDR3: CAWRRDRVAEAFF. The DNA of the CDR3 is TGTGCCTGGAGAAGAGACAGGGTCGCTGAAGCTTTCTTT.

V is TRBV7-2 and J is TRBJ2-5; TRBD1 matches 9 bases. V lost 4 bases to trimming and J lost 6 bases; unmatched junction nucleotides: 12. The CDR3 spans 16 residues. Germline V gene data show CDR1 as SGHTA and CDR2 as FQGNSA. The CDR3 reads CASSSGNRGRFKTQYF. The CDR3 DNA reads as TGTGCCAGCAGCTCGGGAAACAGGGGGCGCTTCAAGACCCAGTACTTC. Full variable domain (rest looked up from reference TRBV7-2 and TRBJ2-5): GAGVSQSPSNKVTEKGKDVELRCDPISGHTALYWYRQSLGQGLEFLIYFQGNSAPDKSGLPSDRFSAERTGGSVSTLTIQRTQQEDSAVYLCASSSGNRGRFKTQYFGPGTRLLVL.

The gene calls are TRBV18 and TRBJ2-3; a weak D match, TRBD1 (5 bases). In germline, CDR1 is KGHSH, CDR2 LQKENI. The CDR3 runs 16 residues. V gave up 3 bases and J gave up 2 bases, with 15 bases separating them. CDR3 amino acids: CASSPLSQGLTDTQYF. The CDR3 bases are TGTGCCAGCTCACCCCTCTCGCAGGGTCTCACAGATACGCAGTATTTT.

The chain carries TRBV5-1 and TRBJ2-5; D uncertain. V was clipped by 5 bases and J by 3 bases, with 5 bases between them. The CDR3 sequence is 11 residues long. Germline CDR1 SGHRS, CDR2 YFSETQ. CDR3 sequence: CASREEETQYF. Here the CDR3 DNA reads TGCGCCAGCAGAGAGGAAGAGACCCAGTACTTC.